What follows is one T cell receptor (beta chain) and its context. Its target is not known. The data originate from a study of cytomegalovirus exposure and HLA in healthy donors. Study-wide results and caveats: Trimming of TCR beta V- and J-genes showed a link, identified in a later analysis, to a missense DCLRE1C variant.

This CDR3 contains 15 residues. CDR1 is LNHDA, CDR2 SQIVND, per germline (reference sequence). V shed 3 bases and J shed 2 bases, with 13 bases lying between them. Every donor was a healthy person donating bone marrow. Though probably carrying unrecorded immune exposures, donors were nominally healthy at sampling. 13 Jbeta primers and 60 Vbeta primers were used for the PCR. Generated by immunoSEQ multiplex PCR, the TCRdb table keeps only in-frame clones and is missing some. The data contain 150,000 to 200,000 clones, nearly 80% of them singletons. The sequenced material came from PBMCs. The receptor comes from a man aged 45-65 years in good health and CMV-seropositive. The chain couples TRBV19 to TRBJ1-1; perhaps TRBD1 as D (6 bases). The CDR3 here is CASSISGALNTEAFF. For the CDR3, the DNA is TGTGCCAGTAGTATTTCAGGGGCCCTCAACACTGAAGCTTTCTTT. Looking up the rest from reference TRBV19 and TRBJ1-1 gives the full variable domain: DGGITQSPKYLFRKEGQNVTLSCEQNLNHDAMYWYRQDPGQGLRLIYYSQIVNDFQKGDIAEGYSVSREKKESFPLTVTSAQKNPTAFYLCASSISGALNTEAFFGQGTRLTVV.